This T cell receptor (beta chain) emerged from a study of T cells in Graves' hyperthyroidism and ophthalmopathy. Not enrolled were patients with uncontrolled infection, other autoimmune disease, pregnancy or lactation. Points on this clonotype: This may come from a read error, since a much larger clone is one base off.

This CDR3 has 14 residues. The V gene lost 8 bases and the J gene lost 9 bases, with 17 bases spanning the gap. Germline V gives CDR1 SGHVS, CDR2 FQNEAQ. Amplification targeted TCR beta CDR3 regions from RNA transcripts. The TCR CDR3 was amplified in a first-round RT-PCR using the HTBI primer set. TCRdb itself ran the multiplex PCR reads through MiXCR, one entry per CDR3 protein. The sample includes a few hundred thousand distinct CDR3 sequences, just over 45% of them seen just once. The material sequenced was peripheral blood or thyroid tissue (not recorded which). J is TRBJ1-6 and V is TRBV7-8, with unresolved D. The sequence was obtained from a woman in her late teens or twenties with Graves' hyperthyroidism. CDR3 loop: CASGPLRWGSPLHF. The CDR3 DNA reads as TGTGCCAGCGGTCCCCTTAGATGGGGTTCACCCCTCCACTTT.